This TCR beta chain came from a study of T cells in Graves' hyperthyroidism and ophthalmopathy. Background on the study: Peripheral blood was secured at the point of initial diagnosis, before any treatment.

Study-level results: Ophthalmopathy was identified by the model a median about seven months ahead of onset.

Newly diagnosed hyperthyroidism patients aged 18 to 65 years had disease lasting under 2 months. Diagnoses were made from clinical symptoms, serum measures (thyroxine and TRAb), thyroid ultrasound and orbital computed tomography. At least ten counts were recorded for this clonotype. Antigen specificity is unknown. The source material, RNA transcripts, was used to amplify TCR beta CDR3 regions. RT-PCR in the first round (using the HTBI primer set) targeted the TCR CDR3. TCRdb processed the multiplex PCR reads anew with MiXCR; each CDR3 protein has one entry. The table shows roughly 330,000 distinct CDR3 sequences, with approximately 16% occurring only once. There are 14 residues in the CDR3. Germline loops: CDR1 LNHNV, CDR2 YYDKDF (reference sequence). V lost 4 bases, J lost 1 base, and 10 bases lay in between.

This chain links TRBV15 with TRBJ1-2; D is possibly TRBD1 (5 bases). This TCR derives from a man aged 25 to 40 with Graves' hyperthyroidism. Sequenced material: blood. The chain's CDR3 is CATSTAGGNYGYTF. The CDR3 DNA is TGTGCCACCAGCACAGCGGGGGGTAACTATGGCTACACCTTC.